The clone carrying this T cell receptor (beta chain) was observed many times. The data derive from a study of HIV-infected children after antiretroviral therapy interruption. From germline, CDR1 is MGHRA and CDR2 YSYEKL. The CDR3 has 16 amino acids. Trimming took 5 bases from V and 3 from J, leaving 20 bases between them. Described treatment: PENTA 11 planned treatment interruption arm or continuous ART arm. Memory CD8+ CD45RO+ CD45RA- T cells were sorted from thawed PBMCs. A 3' RACE protocol on RNA, with unique molecular identifiers, produced the TCR library. TCRdb re-derived calls from the 3' RACE reads in MiXCR, one entry per CDR3 protein. In the table there are about 7,000 distinct CDR3 sequences, about 16% of which are singletons.

The rearrangement joins TRBV4-1 to TRBJ2-7, with D unclear. The input for sequencing was CD45RO+ CD8+ T cells from PBMCs, pooled from several time points, taken from a donor given antiretroviral therapy, either interrupted or continuous. Regarding subset: memory CD8+ CD45RO+ CD45RA- T cells. This clonotype was sampled from a pool of human donors with HIV. The CDR3: CASSSVPQTTDYEQYF. CDR3 DNA sequence: TGCGCCAGCAGCTCAGTCCCACAGACGACCGACTACGAGCAGTACTTC.